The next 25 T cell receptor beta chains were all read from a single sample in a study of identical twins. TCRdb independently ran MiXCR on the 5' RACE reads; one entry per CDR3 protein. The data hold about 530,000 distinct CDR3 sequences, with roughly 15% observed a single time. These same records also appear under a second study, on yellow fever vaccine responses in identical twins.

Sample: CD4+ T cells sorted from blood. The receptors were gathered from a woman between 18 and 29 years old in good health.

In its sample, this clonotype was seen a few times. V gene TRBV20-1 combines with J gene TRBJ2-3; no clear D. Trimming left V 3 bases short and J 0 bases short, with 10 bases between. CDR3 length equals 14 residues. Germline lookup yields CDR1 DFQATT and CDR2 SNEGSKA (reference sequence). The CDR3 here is CSARRLASTDTQYF. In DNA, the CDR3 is TGCAGTGCTAGGAGACTGGCTAGCACAGATACGCAGTATTTT.

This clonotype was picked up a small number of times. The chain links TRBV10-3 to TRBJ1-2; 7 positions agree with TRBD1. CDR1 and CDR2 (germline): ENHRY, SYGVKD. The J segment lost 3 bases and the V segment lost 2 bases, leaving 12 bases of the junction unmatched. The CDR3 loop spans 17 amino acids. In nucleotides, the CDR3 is TGTGCCATCAGTGAGCCCGGCGGTACAGGGGTGGACTATGGCTACACCTTC. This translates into CAISEPGGTGVDYGYTF.

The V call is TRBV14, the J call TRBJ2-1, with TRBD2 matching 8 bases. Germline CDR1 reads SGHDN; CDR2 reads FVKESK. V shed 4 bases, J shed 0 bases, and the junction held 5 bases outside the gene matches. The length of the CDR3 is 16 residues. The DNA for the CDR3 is TGTGCCAGCAGCCCAGTAGCGGGAAGCTCCTACAATGAGCAGTTCTTC. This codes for CASSPVAGSSYNEQFF.

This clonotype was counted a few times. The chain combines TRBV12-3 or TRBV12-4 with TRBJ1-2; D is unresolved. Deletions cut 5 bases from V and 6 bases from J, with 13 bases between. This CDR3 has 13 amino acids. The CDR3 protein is CASSRAAADGYTF. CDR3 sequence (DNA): TGTGCCAGCAGTCGCGCCGCGGCTGATGGCTACACCTTC.

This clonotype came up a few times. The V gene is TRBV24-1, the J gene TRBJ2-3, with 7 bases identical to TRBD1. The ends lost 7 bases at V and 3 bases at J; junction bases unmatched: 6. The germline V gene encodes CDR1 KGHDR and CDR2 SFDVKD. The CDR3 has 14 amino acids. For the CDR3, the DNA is TGTGCCACCAGCTTGGGACAGAAGACAGATACGCAGTATTTT. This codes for CATSLGQKTDTQYF.

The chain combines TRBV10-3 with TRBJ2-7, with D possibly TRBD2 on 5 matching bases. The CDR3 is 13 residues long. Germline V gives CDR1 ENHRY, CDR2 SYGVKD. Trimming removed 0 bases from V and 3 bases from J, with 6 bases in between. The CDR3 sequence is CAISESSDYEQYF. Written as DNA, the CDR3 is TGTGCCATCAGTGAGTCTAGCGACTACGAGCAGTACTTC.

Here the CDR3 reads CASRTLAGPSYNEQFF. The DNA for the CDR3 is TGTGCCAGCCGGACATTAGCGGGACCCTCCTACAATGAGCAGTTCTTC. The J gene is TRBJ2-1, the V gene TRBV6-1; 8 bases match TRBD2. Germline V gene lookup returns CDR1 MNHNS and CDR2 SASEGT. V was clipped by 8 bases and J by 0 bases; unmatched bases: 9. The CDR3 is 16 amino acids.

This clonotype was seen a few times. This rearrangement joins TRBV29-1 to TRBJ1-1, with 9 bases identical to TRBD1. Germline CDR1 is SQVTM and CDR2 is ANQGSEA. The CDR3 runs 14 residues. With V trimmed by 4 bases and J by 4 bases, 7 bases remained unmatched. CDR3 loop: CSVAATGGGTEAFF. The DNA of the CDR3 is TGCAGCGTTGCCGCGACAGGGGGAGGCACTGAAGCTTTCTTT.

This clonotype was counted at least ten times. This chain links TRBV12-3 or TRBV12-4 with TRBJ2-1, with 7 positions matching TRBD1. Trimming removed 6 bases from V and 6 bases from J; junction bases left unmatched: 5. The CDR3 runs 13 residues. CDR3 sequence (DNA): TGTGCCAGCAGGGGGACAGTCGGCAATGAGCAGTTCTTC. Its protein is CASRGTVGNEQFF.

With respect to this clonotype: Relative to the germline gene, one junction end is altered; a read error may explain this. CDR3 sequence: CASRYWDSTDTQYF. Here the CDR3 DNA reads TGTGCCAGCAGATACTGGGACTCGACAGATACGCAGTATTTT. The chain couples TRBV6-5 to TRBJ2-3, with D maybe TRBD2 (6 bases). This CDR3 is built from 14 residues. Germline V lookup: CDR1 MNHEY, CDR2 SVGAGI.

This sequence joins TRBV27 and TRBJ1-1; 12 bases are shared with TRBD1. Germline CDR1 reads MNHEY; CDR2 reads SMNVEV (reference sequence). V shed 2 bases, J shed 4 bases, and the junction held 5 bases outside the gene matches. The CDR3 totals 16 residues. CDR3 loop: CASSLRGQGAFTEAFF. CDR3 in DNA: TGTGCCAGCAGTTTAAGGGGACAGGGGGCGTTCACTGAAGCTTTCTTT.

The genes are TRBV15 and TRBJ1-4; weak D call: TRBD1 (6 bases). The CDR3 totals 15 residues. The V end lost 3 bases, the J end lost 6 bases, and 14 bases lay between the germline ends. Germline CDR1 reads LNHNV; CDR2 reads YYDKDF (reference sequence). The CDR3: CATSRQQGSYEKLFF. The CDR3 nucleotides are TGTGCCACCAGCAGGCAACAGGGAAGTTATGAAAAACTGTTTTTT.

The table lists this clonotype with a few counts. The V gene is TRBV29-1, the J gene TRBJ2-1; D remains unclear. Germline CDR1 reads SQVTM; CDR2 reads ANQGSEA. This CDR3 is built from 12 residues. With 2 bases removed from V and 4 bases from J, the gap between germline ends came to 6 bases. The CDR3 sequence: CSVELAYNEQFF. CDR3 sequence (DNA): TGCAGCGTTGAACTCGCTTACAATGAGCAGTTCTTC.

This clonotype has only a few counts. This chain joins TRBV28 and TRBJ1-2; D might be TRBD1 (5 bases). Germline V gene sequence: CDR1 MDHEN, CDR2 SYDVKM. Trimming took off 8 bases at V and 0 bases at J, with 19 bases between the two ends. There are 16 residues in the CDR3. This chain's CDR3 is CASGTRADPANYGYTF. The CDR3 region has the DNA TGTGCCAGCGGTACCAGGGCAGACCCAGCTAACTATGGCTACACCTTC.

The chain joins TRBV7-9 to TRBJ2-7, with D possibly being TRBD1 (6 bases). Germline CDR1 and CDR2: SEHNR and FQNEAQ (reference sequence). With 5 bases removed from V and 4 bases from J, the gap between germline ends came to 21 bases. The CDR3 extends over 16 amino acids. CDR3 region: CASSPKMGTRPYEQYF. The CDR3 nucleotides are TGTGCCAGCAGCCCCAAGATGGGGACACGTCCTTACGAGCAGTACTTC.

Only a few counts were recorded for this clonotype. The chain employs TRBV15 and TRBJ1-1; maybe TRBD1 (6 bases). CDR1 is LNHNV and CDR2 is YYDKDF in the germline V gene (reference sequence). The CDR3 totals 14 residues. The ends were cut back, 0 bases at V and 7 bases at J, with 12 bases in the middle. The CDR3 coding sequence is TGTGCCACCAGCAGAGATCTGGGGGCGCGTGAAGCTTTCTTT. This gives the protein CATSRDLGAREAFF.

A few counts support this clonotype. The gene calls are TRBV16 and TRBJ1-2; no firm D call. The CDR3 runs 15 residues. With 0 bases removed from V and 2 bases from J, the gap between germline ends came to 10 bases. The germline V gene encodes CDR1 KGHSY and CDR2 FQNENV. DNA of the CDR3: TGTGCCAGCAGCCAATCGGTGAGCCAGAACTATGGCTACACCTTC. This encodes CASSQSVSQNYGYTF.

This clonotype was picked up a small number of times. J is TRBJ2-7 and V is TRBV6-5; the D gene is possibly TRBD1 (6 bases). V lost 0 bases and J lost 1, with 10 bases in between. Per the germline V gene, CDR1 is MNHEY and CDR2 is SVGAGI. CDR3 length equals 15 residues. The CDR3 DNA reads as TGTGCCAGCAGTTACTCGTTTACAGGGTCCTACGAGCAGTACTTC. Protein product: CASSYSFTGSYEQYF.

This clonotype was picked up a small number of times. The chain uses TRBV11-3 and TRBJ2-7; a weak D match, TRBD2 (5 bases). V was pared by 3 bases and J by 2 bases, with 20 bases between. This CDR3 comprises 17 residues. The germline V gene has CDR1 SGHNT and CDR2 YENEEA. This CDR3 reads CASSLRMAVRGAYEQYF. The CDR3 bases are TGTGCCAGCAGCTTGAGGATGGCAGTTCGGGGAGCCTACGAGCAGTACTTC.

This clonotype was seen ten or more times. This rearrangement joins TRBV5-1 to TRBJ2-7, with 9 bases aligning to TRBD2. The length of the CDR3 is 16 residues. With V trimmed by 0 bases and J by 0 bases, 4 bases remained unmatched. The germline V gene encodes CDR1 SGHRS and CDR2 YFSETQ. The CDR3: CASSLGLAGISYEQYF. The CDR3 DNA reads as TGCGCCAGCAGCTTGGGTCTAGCGGGGATCTCCTACGAGCAGTACTTC.

This chain's CDR3 is CASSSGAGQQYF. CDR3 DNA sequence: TGTGCCAGCAGCTCCGGCGCCGGACAGCAGTACTTC. This sequence joins TRBV3-1 and TRBJ2-7; no definite D call. The ends were cut back, 5 bases at V and 8 bases at J, with 13 bases in the middle. CDR1 is LGHDT and CDR2 is YNNKEL in the germline V gene (reference sequence). CDR3 size: 12 residues.

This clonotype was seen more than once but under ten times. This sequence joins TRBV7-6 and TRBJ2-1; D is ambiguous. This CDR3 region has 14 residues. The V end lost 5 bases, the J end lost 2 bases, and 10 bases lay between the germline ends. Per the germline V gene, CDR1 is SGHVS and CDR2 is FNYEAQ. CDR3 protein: CASSGFCPYNEQFF. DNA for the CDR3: TGTGCCAGCAGCGGGTTTTGCCCCTACAATGAGCAGTTCTTC.

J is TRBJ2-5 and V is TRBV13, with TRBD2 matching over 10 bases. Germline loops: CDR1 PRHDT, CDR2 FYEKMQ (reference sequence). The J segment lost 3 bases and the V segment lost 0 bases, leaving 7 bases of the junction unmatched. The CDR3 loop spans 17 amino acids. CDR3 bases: TGTGCCAGCAGCTTAGGCCTAAGCGGGAGGGCCGAAGAGACCCAGTACTTC. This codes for CASSLGLSGRAEETQYF.

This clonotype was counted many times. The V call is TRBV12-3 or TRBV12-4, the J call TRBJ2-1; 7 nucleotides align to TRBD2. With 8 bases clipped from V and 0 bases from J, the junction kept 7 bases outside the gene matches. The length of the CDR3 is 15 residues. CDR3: CASSPGGSSYNEQFF. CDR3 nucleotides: TGTGCCAGCTCCCCCGGCGGGAGCTCCTACAATGAGCAGTTCTTC.

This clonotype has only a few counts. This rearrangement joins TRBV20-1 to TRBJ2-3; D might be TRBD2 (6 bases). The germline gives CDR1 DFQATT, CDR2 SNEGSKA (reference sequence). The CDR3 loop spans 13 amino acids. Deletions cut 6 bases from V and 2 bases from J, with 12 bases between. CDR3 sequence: CSARREFTDTQYF. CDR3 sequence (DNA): TGCAGTGCCAGGCGGGAATTCACAGATACGCAGTATTTT.